The 10 T cell receptor beta chains in this list originate from one sample, sequenced in a study of response to subunit inactivated influenza vaccine. TCRdb reanalysed the RT-PCR reads using MiXCR and keeps one entry per CDR3 protein. Here the sample spans about 620,000 distinct CDR3 sequences, about 11% being singletons. This sample also appeared in a second study, on T cells expressing NK-cell markers. That study adds: The authors generated TCR beta cDNA through 5'RACE template switching with UMIs.

The input for sequencing was PBMCs from blood, taken on the day of vaccination. The receptors shown here come from a man in his forties or fifties who received an inactivated influenza vaccine.

The chain uses TRBV7-9 and TRBJ2-5; D call uncertain. Germline-derived CDR1 and CDR2 are SEHNR and FQNEAQ (reference sequence). This CDR3 spans 14 amino acids. Trimming removed 1 base from V and 4 bases from J, with 10 bases in between. The CDR3: CASSLDFILETQYF. CDR3 nucleotide sequence: TGTGCCAGCAGCTTAGATTTCATACTAGAGACCCAGTACTTC. Complete variable domain (other parts from reference TRBV7-9 and TRBJ2-5): DTGVSQNPRHKITKRGQNVTFRCDPISEHNRLYWYRQTLGQGPEFLTYFQNEAQLEKSRLLSDRFSAERPKGSFSTLEIQRTEQGDSAMYLCASSLDFILETQYFGPGTRLLVL.

This clonotype occurred a few times. The V gene is TRBV5-1, the J gene TRBJ2-5; 10 bases align to TRBD2. The germline V gene encodes CDR1 SGHRS and CDR2 YFSETQ. Unmatched junction bases numbered 5, after V lost 3 bases and J lost 6 bases. The CDR3 is 14 amino acids. CDR3 amino acids: CASSSTSGVKTQYF. In DNA, the CDR3 is TGCGCCAGCAGCTCCACTAGCGGGGTAAAGACCCAGTACTTC.

The chain joins TRBV6-2 or TRBV6-3 to TRBJ1-6, with 9 bases aligning to TRBD1. The CDR3 spans 19 residues. Germline trimming cut 2 bases from V and 0 bases from J; bases unmatched to any gene: 8. Germline values: CDR1 MNHEY, CDR2 SVGEGT. CDR3 DNA sequence: TGTGCCAGCAGTTACCCCAGGACAGGGGTGAACTCCTATAATTCACCCCTCCACTTT. This codes for CASSYPRTGVNSYNSPLHF.

The chain links TRBV20-1 to TRBJ2-3; 10 bases are shared with TRBD2. V was pared by 6 bases and J by 0 bases, with 15 bases of the junction left unmatched. The CDR3 runs to 18 residues. Germline V gene lookup returns CDR1 DFQATT and CDR2 SNEGSKA (reference sequence). CDR3 nucleotide sequence: TGCAGTGCGCTGAAGGGGACTAGCGACCCGACTAGCACAGATACGCAGTATTTT. This sequence encodes CSALKGTSDPTSTDTQYF.

This clonotype was detected a few times. The chain has TRBV20-1 and TRBJ2-5; the D gene is possibly TRBD1 (5 bases). The CDR3 totals 12 residues. V was clipped by 7 bases and J by 2 bases, with 11 bases between them. Germline-derived CDR1 and CDR2 are DFQATT and SNEGSKA (reference sequence). CDR3 in DNA: TGCAGTGGAGTCAGGGTGCAAGAGACCCAGTACTTC. It yields the protein CSGVRVQETQYF.

This clonotype was detected many times. V usage is TRBV12-3 or TRBV12-4 and J usage is TRBJ2-7; TRBD2 agrees at 7 bases. The CDR3 has 15 amino acids. V shed 3 bases and J 0 bases; nucleotides not matched to a gene: 5. The CDR3: CASSLSASGSYEQYF. The CDR3 DNA reads TGTGCCAGCAGTTTGTCGGCTAGCGGCTCCTACGAGCAGTACTTC.

The rearrangement links TRBV6-6 to TRBJ1-2, with 7 nucleotides matching TRBD1. After removal of 7 bases from V and 8 bases from J, the junction contained 10 bases not matched to a gene. The germline CDR1 and CDR2 sequences are MNHNY and SVGAGI (reference sequence). This CDR3 comprises 13 residues. The CDR3 spells CASINRGGRGYTF. CDR3 DNA sequence: TGTGCCAGCATTAACAGGGGCGGTCGAGGCTACACCTTC.

The rearrangement links TRBV12-3 or TRBV12-4 to TRBJ1-1, with TRBD1 as a possible D gene (6 bases). Trimming pared 4 bases from V and 6 bases from J, leaving 18 bases between. The CDR3 consists of 15 residues. CDR3 sequence: CASSSASNRVAEAFF. CDR3 sequence (DNA): TGTGCCAGCAGTTCCGCCTCGAACAGGGTTGCTGAAGCTTTCTTT.

V gene TRBV24-1 combines with J gene TRBJ2-3; no clear D gene. From germline, CDR1 is KGHDR and CDR2 SFDVKD. V dropped 2 bases and J dropped 8 bases, with 7 bases sitting between them. The CDR3 totals 12 residues. CDR3 sequence (DNA): TGTGCCACCAGTGATTACACGATTACGCAGTATTTT. Its protein is CATSDYTITQYF.

The rearrangement joins TRBV7-2 to TRBJ2-2; a possible D gene is TRBD2 (6 bases). Between the trimmed V and J ends, which lost 1 base and 6 bases, there was a span of 15 bases. Germline V gene lookup returns CDR1 SGHTA and CDR2 FQGNSA. This CDR3 is built from 16 residues. The CDR3 DNA sequence: TGTGCCAGCAGCTTAGTGTCGGGAGTAACCCCCGGGGAGCTGTTTTTT. Protein product: CASSLVSGVTPGELFF.